Each of the 26 T cell receptor beta chains below was sequenced from the same sample in a study of low-dose radiotherapy and immunotherapy resistance in tumors. Sample time point: after trial treatment. The treatment is: LDRT plus nivolumab, ipilimumab, low-dose cyclophosphamide and aspirin (RACIN trial). Primers targeting TRAV and TRBV primed first-strand cDNA, covering alpha and beta chains. TCRs underwent 15 to 20 PCR cycles of amplification with a constant-region primer and V-primer adapter. TCRdb called the reads again in MiXCR, with one record for every CDR3 protein. The table lists about 39,000 distinct CDR3 sequences, around 20% of them singletons. The sequencing here drew on PBMCs, taken after low-dose radiotherapy plus immunotherapy. All receptors derive from a female donor with ovarian cancer.

This clonotype was seen ten or more times. The rearrangement joins TRBV29-1 to TRBJ2-7, with D possibly called TRBD1 or TRBD2 (5 bases each). This CDR3 has 12 residues. V lost 4 bases and J 5 bases, leaving 12 bases between the germline ends. The germline V gene encodes CDR1 SQVTM and CDR2 ANQGSEA. The CDR3 nucleotides read TGCAGCGTTGGGTCCGGGGCCCACGAGCAGTACTTC. Encoded protein: CSVGSGAHEQYF.

V usage is TRBV19 and J usage is TRBJ1-5; D ambiguous. The ends were cut back, 5 bases at V and 1 base at J, with 12 bases in the middle. The CDR3 has 15 residues. Germline assignment: CDR1 LNHDA and CDR2 SQIVND (reference sequence). DNA for the CDR3: TGTGCCAGTAGTGTGACGGCCCTGAGCAATCAGCCCCAGCATTTT. It specifies CASSVTALSNQPQHF.

The table lists this clonotype with many counts. The chain employs TRBV28 and TRBJ1-4; TRBD1 matches 7 bases. This CDR3 is built from 15 residues. CDR1 MDHEN and CDR2 SYDVKM come from the germline V gene. J was trimmed by 3 bases and V by 5 bases; bases with no gene match: 6. The CDR3 sequence is CASSAAGTANEKLFF. The CDR3 region has the DNA TGTGCCAGCAGTGCAGCCGGGACAGCTAATGAAAAACTGTTTTTT.

This clonotype was seen many times. The chain carries TRBV21-1 and TRBJ2-7; the table's D call, TRBD1, was not checked against the DNA. TRBV21-1 is a known pseudogene. The CDR3 is made up of 15 amino acids. The CDR3: CASSKALLPAYEQYF. Written as DNA, the CDR3 is TGTGCCAGCAGCAAAGCGTTGCTTCCCGCCTACGAGCAGTACTTC.

This clonotype ranks as medium-sized. The chain is built from TRBV28 and TRBJ2-7; TRBD2 matches at 8 bases. V dropped 6 bases and J dropped 3; count of bases not matched to a gene: 4. The CDR3 contains 13 residues. Per germline, CDR1 MDHEN and CDR2 SYDVKM. Here the CDR3 DNA reads TGTGCCAGCAGCCGGGAGGGCCGCTACGAGCAGTACTTC. This gives the protein CASSREGRYEQYF.

The chain carries TRBV7-3 and TRBJ2-2; 9 bases agree with TRBD2. This CDR3 has 17 residues. After removal of 5 bases from V and 1 base from J, the junction contained 8 bases not matched to a gene. In germline, CDR1 is SGHTA, CDR2 FQGTGA. CDR3 DNA sequence: TGTGCCAGCAGCCCGTCTAGCGGGACGATGAACACCGGGGAGCTGTTTTTT. Protein: CASSPSSGTMNTGELFF.

This clonotype was seen repeatedly, ten times or more. The CDR3 DNA reads TGTGCCAGCAGCCATCCTAGCGGAAGTGAGCAGTTCTTC. It encodes CASSHPSGSEQFF. This chain links TRBV3-1 with TRBJ2-1, with 7 bases matching TRBD2. CDR3 length: 13 amino acids. The V and J ends lost 3 bases and 9 bases, in that order; junction bases with no gene match: 5. CDR1 LGHDT and CDR2 YNNKEL come from the germline V gene (reference sequence).

This chain joins TRBV7-8 and TRBJ2-1; 7 positions agree with TRBD2. The germline gives CDR1 SGHVS, CDR2 FQNEAQ. The CDR3 loop spans 12 amino acids. V lost 7 bases to trimming and J lost 5 bases; unmatched junction nucleotides: 2. CDR3: CASNSGDNEQFF. The CDR3 nucleotides read TGTGCCAGCAACAGCGGGGACAATGAGCAGTTCTTC.

This clonotype was detected ten times or more. CDR3 amino acids: CASSSGSVGPNTDTQYF. DNA for the CDR3: TGTGCCAGCAGCTCCGGCTCGGTGGGGCCTAACACAGATACGCAGTATTTT. The chain links TRBV5-4 to TRBJ2-3; D may be TRBD1 (5 bases). The CDR3 loop spans 17 amino acids. The ends were cut back, 3 bases at V and 2 bases at J, with 19 bases in the middle. Germline-derived CDR1 and CDR2 are SGHNT and YYREEE (reference sequence).

This clonotype was detected many times. The genes are TRBV12-3 or TRBV12-4 and TRBJ2-7, with a possible D match to TRBD2 (6 bases). The V end lost 4 bases, the J end lost 6 bases, and 16 bases lay between the germline ends. The CDR3 sequence is 14 residues long. The CDR3 region has the DNA TGTGCCAGCAGTTCGGGACTGGGGCAGGGCGAGCAGTACTTC. Residues: CASSSGLGQGEQYF.

This clonotype was counted a few times. The J gene is TRBJ2-3, the V gene TRBV15; 9 nucleotides agree with TRBD2. Germline CDR1 LNHNV, CDR2 YYDKDF (reference sequence). Trimming took 8 bases from V and 6 from J; bases not matched to a gene: 9. The CDR3 totals 14 residues. Written as DNA, the CDR3 is TGTGCCACCGCGGGGGGGGGGCAGGCGGATACGCAGTATTTT. Protein sequence: CATAGGGQADTQYF.

This clonotype was counted at least ten times. This rearrangement joins TRBV7-6 to TRBJ1-2; D not resolved. Between the trimmed V and J ends, which lost 6 bases and 1 base, there was a span of 15 bases. The germline CDR1 and CDR2 sequences are SGHVS and FNYEAQ. The CDR3 spans 15 residues. In DNA, the CDR3 is TGTGCCAGCAGTTCCCAGACCGGTCGTAACTATGGCTACACCTTC. It codes for CASSSQTGRNYGYTF.

The table lists this clonotype with a few counts. V is TRBV7-8 and J is TRBJ1-1; weak D call: TRBD1 (6 bases). This CDR3 has 16 amino acids. Germline V CDR1 and CDR2: SGHVS, FQNEAQ. The ends were cut back, 2 bases at V and 2 bases at J, with 15 bases in the middle. The CDR3 protein is CASSLIGGWGNTEAFF. CDR3 nucleotide sequence: TGTGCCAGCAGCTTAATAGGGGGGTGGGGAAACACTGAAGCTTTCTTT.

As regards this clonotype: A read error is likely here: a far larger clone is one base away. This CDR3 fails to terminate in the conserved phenylalanine or tryptophan, so it likely reflects a read error. The V gene is TRBV5-8, the J gene TRBJ1-5; 9 bases line up with TRBD1. V lost 4 bases to trimming and J lost 7 bases; unmatched junction nucleotides: 3. CDR1 is SGHTS and CDR2 is YDEGEE in the germline V gene. This CDR3 is 13 amino acids long. The CDR3 DNA reads as TGTGCCAGCAGCCCGGACAGGGGCCAGCCCCAGCATTTG. Its protein product is CASSPDRGQPQHL.

A word on this clonotype: The DNA is omitted, as the CDR3 cannot be located on it reliably, and the CDR3 follows TCRdb's listing. The chain links TRBV28 to TRBJ2-2; the table's TRBD2 call for D was not verified on the DNA. In germline, CDR1 is MDHEN, CDR2 SYDVKM. The CDR3 comprises 23 residues, both ends counted. This CDR3 reads CASTPPPGLAGGRSGELFFFFFF.

This clonotype is termed medium-sized. This chain links TRBV20-1 with TRBJ2-7; D unclear. Germline V lookup: CDR1 DFQATT, CDR2 SNEGSKA (reference sequence). Trimming took off 5 bases at V and 4 bases at J, with 18 bases between the two ends. This CDR3 spans 14 amino acids. Here the CDR3 reads CSASVHKRAYEQYF. In nucleotides, the CDR3 is TGCAGTGCTTCGGTGCACAAAAGGGCGTACGAGCAGTACTTC.

This clonotype was detected many times. The chain joins TRBV9 to TRBJ2-3; no definite D call. The germline V gene has CDR1 SGDLS and CDR2 YYNGEE. CDR3 length: 14 residues. Trimming stripped 3 bases from V and 2 bases from J, with 10 bases between. This CDR3 is CASSDSTLTDTQYF. The CDR3 nucleotides read TGTGCCAGCAGCGACTCGACCCTCACAGATACGCAGTATTTT.

This clonotype appeared a single time. The V and J genes are TRBV9 and TRBJ1-3, with no clear D. V was shortened by 3 bases and J by 4 bases, with 11 bases between the two germline ends. Per the germline V gene, CDR1 is SGDLS and CDR2 is YYNGEE. CDR3 length: 14 residues. The CDR3 here is CASSAQISGNTIYF. CDR3 nucleotides: TGTGCCAGCAGCGCTCAAATTTCGGGAAACACCATATATTTT.

This clonotype was observed at least ten times. The V gene is TRBV5-1, the J gene TRBJ2-7; TRBD1 matches 11 bases. Unmatched junction bases numbered 5, after V lost 0 bases and J lost 3 bases. The CDR3 loop spans 16 amino acids. Looked up from germline, CDR1 is SGHRS and CDR2 is YFSETQ. CDR3 residues: CASSLALGTGGYEQYF. In nucleotides, the CDR3 is TGCGCCAGCAGCTTGGCCCTTGGGACAGGGGGCTACGAGCAGTACTTC.

This clonotype was observed many times. The J gene is TRBJ1-2, the V gene TRBV18, with D tentatively TRBD1 (6 bases). V was clipped by 3 bases and J by 7 bases, with 18 bases between them. This CDR3 contains 15 residues. Germline V gives CDR1 KGHSH, CDR2 LQKENI. The CDR3 here is CASSPPPGGPSGYTF. CDR3 DNA sequence: TGTGCCAGCTCACCTCCCCCGGGGGGCCCTAGTGGCTACACCTTC.

Turning to this clonotype: A far larger clone is only one base removed, so a read error is likely. The rearrangement joins TRBV6-6 to TRBJ1-3, with TRBD1 matching over 8 bases. This CDR3 spans 20 amino acids. Germline lookup yields CDR1 MNHNY and CDR2 SVGAGI (reference sequence). Trimming removed 2 bases from V and 4 bases from J; junction bases left unmatched: 19. CDR3 DNA sequence: TGTGCCAGCAGTTACGCGGTGGCCTCCAGACAGGGGACGGCAGGAAACACCATATATTTT. Encoded protein: CASSYAVASRQGTAGNTIYF.

This clonotype has only a few counts. V is TRBV10-3 and J is TRBJ1-5, with 7 nucleotides matching TRBD1. V was pared by 5 bases and J by 9 bases, with 7 bases of the junction left unmatched. The CDR3 loop spans 13 amino acids. Germline V CDR1 and CDR2: ENHRY, SYGVKD. The DNA of the CDR3 is TGTGCCATCAGTAAAACAGGGGAGGGGCCCCAGCATTTT. Translating it yields CAISKTGEGPQHF.

This clonotype was seen more than once but under ten times. With only one base between it and a far larger clone, this is likely a read error. The rearrangement links TRBV6-4 to TRBJ2-1; D unclear. Between the trimmed V and J ends, which lost 2 bases and 5 bases, there was a span of 4 bases. CDR1 and CDR2 from the germline V gene are MRHNA and SNTAGT. This CDR3 has 12 residues. The CDR3 loop is CASSDRDNEQFF. CDR3 in DNA: TGTGCCAGCAGTGACAGGGACAATGAGCAGTTCTTC.

This clonotype occurred many times. The genes are TRBV5-1 and TRBJ2-3; D not resolved. CDR1 and CDR2 from the germline V gene are SGHRS and YFSETQ. The CDR3 extends over 15 amino acids. V gave up 2 bases and J gave up 0 bases, with 10 bases separating them. DNA for the CDR3: TGCGCCAGCAGCTTTACCGGAGCTAGCACAGATACGCAGTATTTT. This translates into CASSFTGASTDTQYF.

The chain recombines TRBV28 with TRBJ1-5; D is possibly TRBD1 (5 bases). V shed 6 bases and J shed 4 bases, with 16 bases lying between them. Germline V gene sequence: CDR1 MDHEN, CDR2 SYDVKM. The CDR3 runs 15 residues. CDR3 in DNA: TGTGCCAGCAGCCCCTGGGGGGTTGGGAATCAGCCCCAGCATTTT. Translating it yields CASSPWGVGNQPQHF.

This clonotype was observed at least ten times. V and J are TRBV2 and TRBJ1-5; D is undetermined. Trimming removed 4 bases at V and 6 bases at J, with 16 bases between. The CDR3 covers 15 residues. Germline V lookup: CDR1 SNHLY, CDR2 FYNNEI. The CDR3: CASSGEVFGGQPQHF. CDR3 DNA: TGTGCCAGCAGTGGGGAAGTTTTTGGTGGTCAGCCCCAGCATTTT.